This T cell receptor (beta chain) was obtained from a study of cytomegalovirus exposure and HLA in healthy donors (dated by TCRdb to 2015 to 2018). Some background on the complete study: An earlier analysis of roughly 500 of the donors reported approximately 300 Gb of sequence data and around 120 million unique TCR beta sequences obtained from approximately 180 million T cells. Among some 400 genotyped donors of the cohort, an average of about 220,000 unique TCR beta nucleotide sequences was sequenced per donor, of which 15% to 20% were non-productive. The number of donors typed differed by locus, with 629-630 for A, B, C, DRB1 and DQB1, 522 for DQA1, some 570 for DPA1, and some 450 for DPB1. Using immunosequencing, the study profiled T cell repertoires from fewer than 700 subjects and related those repertoires to cytomegalovirus serostatus. To predict cytomegalovirus infection status, the study combined high-throughput TCR immunosequencing, statistical association of individual TCRs with disease status, and machine learning. In the later analysis, no new phenotypic data were used to find candidate immune exposures; instead, reliance was placed on TCR beta sequences and their occurrence across donors. Donor age, sex, ethnicity and CMV serostatus were compiled alongside the repertoire data. Because of strong linkage in the cohort, roughly five DR-DQ haplotypes were treated as single units for association and clustering. In an earlier analysis of 587 of the donors, high-throughput TCR beta sequencing was used to judge whether each TCR beta V gene segment behaved as functional or pseudogenic. In a later genetic analysis, genome-wide SNP genotypes for about 55% of the roughly 670 donors were used, and that subset was treated as a discovery cohort. Besides the first cohort of about 730 subjects, a separate validation cohort made up of 90 to 150 different subjects was used. Of the roughly 400 genotyped donors, more than 75% were placed in the genetic ancestry cluster associated with self-reported Caucasian donors. Roughly 300 gigabases of sequencing data and 75 million to 85 million unique TCR sequences made up an early release that covered several hundred HLA-typed donors. All discovery cohort repertoires had been generated on a single sequencing platform. To study patterns of TCR occurrence, a later analysis re-analyzed previously published TCR beta repertoires from 650 to 750 donors and added high-resolution HLA genotyping. HLA typing covered class I and class II loci at four-digit resolution. The study aimed to test whether cataloging public T cell receptors could reveal signatures of past pathogen exposure.

Here V drops 3 bases and J drops 7 bases, and the junction holds 17 bases not matched to any gene. The germline V gene provides CDR1 MNHNS and CDR2 SASEGT. Including the terminal cysteine and phenylalanine, the CDR3 comprises 17 residues. Only the CDR3 part of the read is kept: 51 bases, read in frame from the first base. Results the study describes overall, beyond this receptor: The study gave a list of 150 to 200 TCR beta chains associated with cytomegalovirus. In an earlier analysis of 587 of the donors, most TCR beta V segments appeared in productive rearrangements about 90% or about 30% of the time, broadly matching IMGT annotations. A group of highly shared sequence variants was considered likely to be a technical artifact of the sequencing pipeline. When HLA alleles, especially DR and DQ, strongly co-occurred, attributing TCR associations to individual alleles was difficult. A further reported finding was that TCR beta sequences accurately predicted the HLA-A and HLA-B alleles for most subjects in the first cohort. Specific HLA alleles were associated with 18,000 or so TCR beta sequences at a false discovery rate of 0.05 in a later analysis. For the cohort, immune exposure information was limited to CMV serostatus. The 87-base-pair reads could not distinguish some IMGT-functional V segments, including TRBV6-2 and TRBV6-3, so those segments were excluded. A later analysis found that TCR association rates varied across HLA loci, with DRB1 alleles showing the most associated TCRs and HLA-C alleles the fewest. In both the original and validation cohorts, the classifier was reported to diagnose cytomegalovirus status with high specificity and sensitivity. Most TCR sequences were seen in very few donors, while some public TCRs were found in many individuals. In vitro tests confirmed that three of the cytomegalovirus-associated TCR beta chains recognize cytomegalovirus antigens. The authors suggested that the approach could potentially be extended to other disease states and immunological phenotypes. An association between a missense DCLRE1C variant and V-gene and J-gene trimming of TCR beta chains was found in a later genetic analysis and replicated in an independent cohort. Some 15 rarely observed V segments, including chromosome 9 orphons, were excluded from the earlier analysis of approximately 600 of the donors because counts were too low. In a later analysis, several top co-occurrence clusters were reported to appear linked to parvovirus B19, influenza, CMV and Epstein-Barr virus. Correlated functional status among segregating V segments might reflect linkage disequilibrium, but an unknown experimental factor could not be ruled out. In a later analysis, HLA-associated TCR beta chains showed more clonal expansion and lower generation probabilities than non-associated chains that were equally common. Roughly uniform sequencing depth across donors was assumed in presence/absence analyses, although this assumption may not hold. A later analysis found that most CMV-associated TCR beta chains appeared HLA-restricted, with HLA associations seemingly driven largely by CMV exposure. Because some donors lacked HLA typing at each locus, the association tests relied only on the typed subset. This cohort had only TCR beta chains sequenced, and the lack of alpha or paired-chain data limited which features could be detected. A later genetic analysis reported fewer N-insertions in productive TCRs among donors in an Asian-associated ancestry cluster than the approximately 670-donor mean.

The protocol used for the library was the immunoSEQ multiplex PCR assay. For the multiplex PCR, a mixture combining 60 forward primers for TCR Vbeta segments and 13 reverse primers for TCR Jbeta segments was used. The CDR3 region of rearranged TCR beta genes was amplified from genomic DNA with a multiplex PCR assay. The amplified TCR beta libraries were sequenced on the Illumina HiSeq System as 87-base-pair reads. Processing in the source paper ran as follows. In a later analysis, 70 million to 95 million unique TCR beta chains were counted across the roughly 610 repertoires, and some 10 million of these chains were shared by at least two donors. Raw reads were error-corrected and collapsed into unique sequences by a nearest-neighbor algorithm in which closely related sequences were merged to remove PCR and sequencing errors. CDR3 sequences were aligned to IMGT reference sequences to assign V, D and J gene segments. Each retained sequence needed at least a six-nucleotide match to both a V gene segment and a J gene segment. Rearrangements were called productive when the CDR3 lacked stop codons and stayed in frame with V and J; all others were non-productive. Following IMGT convention, CDR3 was defined as the stretch from the second conserved V-encoded cysteine to the conserved J-encoded phenylalanine. Sequences without an unambiguous match to a single V gene segment were excluded from the earlier analysis of approximately 600 of the donors. In an earlier analysis of approximately 590 of the donors, V segments were called functional above 56.7% productive rearrangements and were called segregating when the between-donor standard deviation exceeded 5%. To diagnose cytomegalovirus status from the catalog of TCR beta chain sequences, a statistical classification framework was built. A later analysis assigned V and J genes by comparing TCR nucleotide sequences with IMGT/GENE-DB human TR gene sequences. The TCRdist pipeline was used in a later analysis to assign CDR3 sequences and most-parsimonious VDJ recombination scenarios. In a later analysis, every TCR beta chain was defined by the combination of its CDR3 amino acid sequence and its V-gene family, and reads without a unique V-gene family were dropped. To address suspected cross-contamination and a sequencing artifact, a later analysis removed 450 to 700 highly shared, low-generation-probability nucleotide sequences. In a later analysis, a clonal expansion index for each public chain was calculated from normalized within-repertoire ranks of inferred template counts. In a later analysis, generation probabilities were computed with a VDJ recombination model fitted to out-of-frame rearrangements, and the resulting probabilities were checked against IGoR. Hypergeometric tests were used in a later analysis to score TCR-TCR, TCR-HLA and TCR-CMV co-occurrence, with a repertoire-size bias correction applied to the TCR pairs. In a later analysis, false discovery rates were estimated by permuting HLA or CMV assignments 20 times. In a later analysis, co-occurring TCRs were grouped using DBSCAN, with TCRdist sequence similarity added in when clustering inside HLA-allele-positive subsets. Repertoires with fewer than 30,000 or more than 120,000 public chains, plus five repertoires with anomalous nucleotide sharing, were excluded from co-occurrence clustering. The table comes from immuneACCESS by way of TCRdb, which keeps in-frame sequences with V and J called. Part of the clones is missing from these tables; in studies checked, under half for an unresolved V gene and the rest for unknown reasons. The DNA gave D and trimming, while V, J and clone size come from that table. The sample has around 93,000 clones on record, over 60% of them singletons. The ten largest clones represent 5.9% of the sample.

About this clone: The clone's antigen remains unknown. Per-base qualities were not stored, and no clone one base away is much larger.

The cohort consisted of 666 healthy bone marrow donors. At the time of sampling, all cohort members were nominally healthy, though unrecorded immune exposures were likely present. The donor tested CMV seropositive and was one of the 289 seropositive cohort members. Every donor gave a peripheral blood sample, and the peripheral blood mononuclear cells from that sample were used for TCR beta sequencing. Genomic DNA was extracted from the blood cell samples with the Qiagen DNeasy Blood Extraction Kit. In this chain, TRBV6-1 is recombined with TRBJ2-7; TRBD2 fits 8 bases in the junction. Sequencing was done on a sample of PBMCs. This receptor was obtained from a boy younger than 18 in good health and CMV-seropositive. At the DNA level, the sequence is TGTGCCAGCAGTGACCAGACTAGCGCGAGGTCGTCTAGGGAGCAGTACTTC. The encoded protein is CASSDQTSARSSREQYF.